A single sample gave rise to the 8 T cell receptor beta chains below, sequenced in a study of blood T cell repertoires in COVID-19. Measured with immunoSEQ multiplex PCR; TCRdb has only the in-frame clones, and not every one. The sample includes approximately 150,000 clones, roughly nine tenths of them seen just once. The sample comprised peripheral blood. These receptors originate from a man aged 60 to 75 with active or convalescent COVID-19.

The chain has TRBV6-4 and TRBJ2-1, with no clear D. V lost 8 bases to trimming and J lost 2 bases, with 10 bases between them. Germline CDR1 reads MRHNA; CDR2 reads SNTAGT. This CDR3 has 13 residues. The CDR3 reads CASGRSPYNEQFF. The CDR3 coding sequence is TGTGCCAGCGGCCGGAGTCCCTACAATGAGCAGTTCTTC.

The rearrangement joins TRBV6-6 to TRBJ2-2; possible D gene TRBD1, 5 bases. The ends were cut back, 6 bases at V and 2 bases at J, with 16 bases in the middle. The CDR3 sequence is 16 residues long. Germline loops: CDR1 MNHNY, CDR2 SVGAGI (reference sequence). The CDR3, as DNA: TGTGCCAGCAGCCCCAGCCGGCAGGGCAACACCGGGGAGCTGTTTTTT. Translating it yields CASSPSRQGNTGELFF.

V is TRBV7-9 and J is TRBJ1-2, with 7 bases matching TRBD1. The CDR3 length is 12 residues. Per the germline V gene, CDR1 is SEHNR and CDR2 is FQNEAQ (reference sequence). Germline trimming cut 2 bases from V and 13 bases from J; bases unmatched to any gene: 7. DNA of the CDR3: TGTGCCAGCAGCTTACACACGAGACAGGGCACCTTC. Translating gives CASSLHTRQGTF.

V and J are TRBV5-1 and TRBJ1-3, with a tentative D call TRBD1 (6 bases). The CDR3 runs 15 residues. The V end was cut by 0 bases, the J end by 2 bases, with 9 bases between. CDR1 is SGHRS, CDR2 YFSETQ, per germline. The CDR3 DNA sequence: TGCGCCAGCAGCTTGGACAGGGACCCTGGAAACACCATATATTTT. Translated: CASSLDRDPGNTIYF.

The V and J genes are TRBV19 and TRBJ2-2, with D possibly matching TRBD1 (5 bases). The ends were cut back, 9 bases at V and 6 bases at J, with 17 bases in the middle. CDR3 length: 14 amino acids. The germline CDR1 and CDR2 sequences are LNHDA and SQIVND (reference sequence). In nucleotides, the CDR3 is TGTGCCAGCTCATTCTCAGGGATCCCCGGGGAGCTGTTTTTT. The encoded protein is CASSFSGIPGELFF.

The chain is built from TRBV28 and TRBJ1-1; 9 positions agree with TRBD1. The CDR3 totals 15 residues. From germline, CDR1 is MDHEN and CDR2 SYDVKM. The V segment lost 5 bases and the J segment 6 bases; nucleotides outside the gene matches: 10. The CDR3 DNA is TGTGCCAGCAGTGCAATTGACAGGGGGTTGGCTGAAGCTTTCTTT. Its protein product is CASSAIDRGLAEAFF.

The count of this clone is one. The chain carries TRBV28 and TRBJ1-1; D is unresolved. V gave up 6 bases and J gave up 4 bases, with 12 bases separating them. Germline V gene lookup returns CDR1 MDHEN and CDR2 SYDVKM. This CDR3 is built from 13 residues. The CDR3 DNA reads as TGTGCCAGCAGACTCCTTATGAGCACTGAAGCTTTCTTT. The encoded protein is CASRLLMSTEAFF.

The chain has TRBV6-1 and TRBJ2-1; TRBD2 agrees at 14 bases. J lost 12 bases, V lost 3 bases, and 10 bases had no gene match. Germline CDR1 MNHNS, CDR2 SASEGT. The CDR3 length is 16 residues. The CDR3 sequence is CASSDAAGLAGVRQFF. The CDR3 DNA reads TGTGCCAGCAGTGACGCGGCGGGACTAGCGGGAGTACGGCAGTTCTTC.